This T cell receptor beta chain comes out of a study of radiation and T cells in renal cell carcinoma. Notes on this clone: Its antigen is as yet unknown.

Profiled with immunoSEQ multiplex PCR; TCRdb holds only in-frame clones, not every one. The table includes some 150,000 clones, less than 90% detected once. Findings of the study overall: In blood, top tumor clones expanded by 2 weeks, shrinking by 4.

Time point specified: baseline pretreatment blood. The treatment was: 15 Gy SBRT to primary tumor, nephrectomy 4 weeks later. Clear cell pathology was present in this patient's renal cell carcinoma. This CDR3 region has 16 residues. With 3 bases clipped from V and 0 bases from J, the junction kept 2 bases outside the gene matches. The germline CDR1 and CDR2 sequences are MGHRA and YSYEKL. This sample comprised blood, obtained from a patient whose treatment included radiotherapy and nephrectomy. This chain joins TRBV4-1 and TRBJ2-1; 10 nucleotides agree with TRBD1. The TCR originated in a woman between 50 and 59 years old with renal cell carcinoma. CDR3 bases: TGCGCCAGCAGCCAGAGGGACAGGGGCTCCTACAATGAGCAGTTCTTC. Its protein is CASSQRDRGSYNEQFF.